The source of this TCR beta chain is a study of Graves' ophthalmopathy and Graves' hyperthyroidism. This clonotype was observed many times. Its antigen is unidentified. Findings and limits, study-wide: Blood also carried most expanded thyroid clonotypes exceeding 0.001 frequency. The model achieved about 67% sensitivity and around 72% specificity for ophthalmopathy progression.

Transcripts of RNA were the source for amplifying TCR beta CDR3 regions. Scientists carried out first-round RT-PCR using HTBI primers and then a second-round multiplex PCR. A single record per CDR3 protein comes from TCRdb applying MiXCR to the multiplex PCR reads. The sample lists around 600,000 distinct CDR3 sequences, just over 40% occurring once. The germline gives CDR1 WSHSY, CDR2 SAAADI. Trimming shortened V by 3 bases and J by 0 bases, and 6 bases separated the two germline ends. The CDR3 is 14 amino acids. The V gene is TRBV10-2, the J gene TRBJ1-5, with unresolved D. The sequenced material came from peripheral blood. The TCR was taken from an adult man with Graves' ophthalmopathy. CDR3 in amino acids: CASSESHSNQPQHF. The CDR3 DNA reads TGCGCCAGCAGTGAATCTCATAGCAATCAGCCCCAGCATTTT.